The table lists the clone carrying this T cell receptor (beta chain) with many counts. These data come from a study of regulatory T cells in long-lasting Graves disease. The time point is: newly diagnosed GD, antithyroid drugs for less than 3 months. RNA from PBMCs was the source of the TCR library. CDR3 size: 12 residues. Trimming took 4 bases from V and 5 from J, leaving 8 bases between them. The germline V gene has CDR1 SNHLY and CDR2 FYNNEI. Arm-PCR of CDR3 regions and iRepertoire HTBI primers were used to build TCR beta libraries. TCRdb reanalysed the multiplex PCR reads using MiXCR and keeps one entry per CDR3 protein. The profile shows around 330,000 distinct CDR3 sequences, about 18% of them singletons.

J is TRBJ1-1 and V is TRBV2; no reliable D call. Here the sequenced sample was peripheral blood mononuclear cells (PBMCs), taken at new diagnosis, from a patient treated with antithyroid drugs. This clonotype was sampled from a female donor with Graves disease. The chain's CDR3 is CASSVEGTEAFF. DNA of the CDR3: TGTGCCAGCAGTGTCGAGGGAACTGAAGCTTTCTTT.